This is a list of T cell receptor beta chains from one sample in a study of blood T cell repertoires in COVID-19. The protocol was immunoSEQ multiplex PCR, while the TCRdb copy is restricted to in-frame clones and leaves out a portion. The data hold 300,000 to 400,000 clones, with roughly 86% observed a single time. Sequencing input: peripheral blood. The receptor source for this set is a man between 25 and 39 years old with COVID-19, enrolled during active disease. Both conserved end residues are part of each CDR3. Fields, in order: clone size, J gene, V gene, D gene, CDR3 DNA, CDR3 protein. The D gene is left open where the match is weak. The size field is filled for only some rows; it gives once, few, many or a size class.

clone_size: -; j_call: TRBJ2-1; v_call: TRBV19; d_call: -; cdr3_nt: TGTGCCAGTAGTATCGACAGGAGTGGCCAGTTCTTC; cdr3_aa: CASSIDRSGQFF
clone_size: -; j_call: TRBJ2-1; v_call: TRBV4-2; d_call: TRBD1; cdr3_nt: TGTGCCAGCAGCCAAGATTTCGGGCAGGGGGCGTACAATGAGCAGTTCTTC; cdr3_aa: CASSQDFGQGAYNEQFF
clone_size: -; j_call: TRBJ2-5; v_call: TRBV28; d_call: TRBD2; cdr3_nt: TGTGCCAGCAGTGGCCCGACTAGCAGTCAGAGGGAGACCCAGTACTTC; cdr3_aa: CASSGPTSSQRETQYF
clone_size: -; j_call: TRBJ1-3; v_call: TRBV21-1; d_call: -; cdr3_nt: TGTGCCAGCAGCAAATCCGGCTTTACAGGGCCACTCTCTGGAAACACCATATATTTT; cdr3_aa: CASSKSGFTGPLSGNTIYF
clone_size: few; j_call: TRBJ2-5; v_call: TRBV6-5; d_call: TRBD1; cdr3_nt: TGTGCCAGCACCAACAGAGGGGACAGAACCCAGTACTTC; cdr3_aa: CASTNRGDRTQYF
clone_size: once; j_call: TRBJ1-6; v_call: TRBV5-1; d_call: -; cdr3_nt: TGCGCCAGCAGCTTGGCCGGGTTCGGTTCACCCCTCCACTTT; cdr3_aa: CASSLAGFGSPLHF
clone_size: -; j_call: TRBJ1-1; v_call: TRBV2; d_call: -; cdr3_nt: TGTGCCAGCAAGGCGGGGAGGAACACTGAAGCTTTCTTT; cdr3_aa: CASKAGRNTEAFF
clone_size: -; j_call: TRBJ1-5; v_call: TRBV19; d_call: -; cdr3_nt: TGTGCCAGTAGTATAAATAAGGGGAGGAAGGGCAATCAGCCCCAGCATTTT; cdr3_aa: CASSINKGRKGNQPQHF
clone_size: -; j_call: TRBJ2-7; v_call: TRBV16; d_call: TRBD1; cdr3_nt: TGTGCCAGCGGACTTCGGCAGGGGGCATGGGAGCAGTACTTC; cdr3_aa: CASGLRQGAWEQYF
clone_size: -; j_call: TRBJ2-1; v_call: TRBV7-3; d_call: TRBD2; cdr3_nt: TGTGCCAGCAGCTTAGCGGGGGATTTGGAGCAGTTCTTC; cdr3_aa: CASSLAGDLEQFF
clone_size: -; j_call: TRBJ2-1; v_call: TRBV12-5; d_call: TRBD2; cdr3_nt: TGTGCTAGCCTTTGGGAGGGTTCACATGAGCAGTTCTTC; cdr3_aa: CASLWEGSHEQFF
clone_size: -; j_call: TRBJ2-2; v_call: TRBV6-2/TRBV6-3; d_call: -; cdr3_nt: TGTGCCAGCAGCTTCGTAGCGGCTTCGAACACCGGGGAGCTGTTTTTT; cdr3_aa: CASSFVAASNTGELFF
clone_size: -; j_call: TRBJ1-5; v_call: TRBV7-9; d_call: -; cdr3_nt: TGTGCCAGCAGCTTAGGCAGGGCAAGTATAGACAATCAGCCCCAGCATTTT; cdr3_aa: CASSLGRASIDNQPQHF
clone_size: -; j_call: TRBJ1-4; v_call: TRBV6-5; d_call: TRBD1; cdr3_nt: TGTGCCAGCAGCTCGACAGGGGTCTCTAATGAAAAACTGTTTTTT; cdr3_aa: CASSSTGVSNEKLFF
clone_size: -; j_call: TRBJ2-7; v_call: TRBV15; d_call: TRBD2; cdr3_nt: TGTGCCACCAGCCGAAGGACTAGCGGGAGTAACGAGCAGTACTTC; cdr3_aa: CATSRRTSGSNEQYF
clone_size: -; j_call: TRBJ1-2; v_call: TRBV28; d_call: -; cdr3_nt: TGTGCCAGCAGTTTAGACCAATCCGGGAATGGCTACACCTTC; cdr3_aa: CASSLDQSGNGYTF
clone_size: -; j_call: TRBJ1-6; v_call: TRBV14; d_call: TRBD1; cdr3_nt: TGTGCCAGCAGCCGAGGTTCCGGGACAGGGGTCTCACCCCTCCACTTT; cdr3_aa: CASSRGSGTGVSPLHF
clone_size: -; j_call: TRBJ2-2; v_call: TRBV4-3; d_call: TRBD1; cdr3_nt: TGCGCCAGCAGGTTGGGGACAGGGGGGACCACCGGGGAGCTGTTTTTT; cdr3_aa: CASRLGTGGTTGELFF
clone_size: -; j_call: TRBJ1-4; v_call: TRBV9; d_call: -; cdr3_nt: TGTGCCAGCAGCGGGAGAACAACTAATGAAAAACTGTTTTTT; cdr3_aa: CASSGRTTNEKLFF
clone_size: -; j_call: TRBJ1-1; v_call: TRBV18; d_call: -; cdr3_nt: TGTGCCAGCTCACCGCAGTCACAGCAGAACACTGAAGCTTTCTTT; cdr3_aa: CASSPQSQQNTEAFF
clone_size: once; j_call: TRBJ2-3; v_call: TRBV24-1; d_call: TRBD1; cdr3_nt: TGTGCCACCAGTCGGACAGGGGGCGCAAGCACAGATACGCAGTATTTT; cdr3_aa: CATSRTGGASTDTQYF
clone_size: -; j_call: TRBJ1-1; v_call: TRBV28; d_call: -; cdr3_nt: TGTGCCAGCAGTATCGGGACTCAACGAGCTTTCTTT; cdr3_aa: CASSIGTQRAFF
clone_size: -; j_call: TRBJ1-6; v_call: TRBV19; d_call: TRBD1; cdr3_nt: TGTGCCAGTAGTTTCCAGGGGGTGCTAAATTCACCCCTCCACTTT; cdr3_aa: CASSFQGVLNSPLHF
clone_size: -; j_call: TRBJ2-5; v_call: TRBV19; d_call: TRBD1; cdr3_nt: TGTGCCAGTAGTATCTCAGGGGGCATGGGAGAGACCCAGTACTTC; cdr3_aa: CASSISGGMGETQYF
clone_size: -; j_call: TRBJ2-7; v_call: TRBV19; d_call: TRBD1; cdr3_nt: TGTGCCAGCCGGGACAGGGACTACGAGCAGTACTTC; cdr3_aa: CASRDRDYEQYF
clone_size: -; j_call: TRBJ1-1; v_call: TRBV5-1; d_call: TRBD1; cdr3_nt: TGCGCCAGCAGCTTGGCCCCAGGGGGAAGGGTTCACCTGATCGGAGGAAAAAACACTGAAGCTTTCTTT; cdr3_aa: CASSLAPGGRVHLIGGKNTEAFF
clone_size: -; j_call: TRBJ2-3; v_call: TRBV5-6; d_call: TRBD2; cdr3_nt: TGTGCCAGCAGCTTCGGACTAGCGGGGGGGTGGTTCACAGATACGCAGTATTTT; cdr3_aa: CASSFGLAGGWFTDTQYF
clone_size: -; j_call: TRBJ2-7; v_call: TRBV6-1; d_call: -; cdr3_nt: TGTGCCAGTTCTCTGTCGGTAACCTCCTACGAGCAGTACTTC; cdr3_aa: CASSLSVTSYEQYF
clone_size: -; j_call: TRBJ1-1; v_call: TRBV3-1/TRBV3-2; d_call: TRBD1; cdr3_nt: TGTGCCAGCAGCCACGACAGGGGGCGGACTGAAGCTTTCTTT; cdr3_aa: CASSHDRGRTEAFF
clone_size: -; j_call: TRBJ2-3; v_call: TRBV6-6; d_call: TRBD1; cdr3_nt: TGTGCCAGCAGCCGATCGGTGCCCTCATCGACAGGGGTTGGCACAGATACGCAGTATTTT; cdr3_aa: CASSRSVPSSTGVGTDTQYF
clone_size: -; j_call: TRBJ1-2; v_call: TRBV9; d_call: TRBD1; cdr3_nt: TGTGCCAGCAGCGTAGCCGCCCGGGACAGGAGGTTCTATGGCTACACCTTC; cdr3_aa: CASSVAARDRRFYGYTF
clone_size: -; j_call: TRBJ1-2; v_call: TRBV7-9; d_call: -; cdr3_nt: TGTGCCAGCAGCTTAGACCAAACGGATGGCTACACCTTC; cdr3_aa: CASSLDQTDGYTF
clone_size: -; j_call: TRBJ2-6; v_call: TRBV10-3; d_call: TRBD1; cdr3_nt: TGTGCCATCAGTGAGACACAGACAGGGTACCGCTCTGGGGCCAACGTCCTGACTTTC; cdr3_aa: CAISETQTGYRSGANVLTF
clone_size: -; j_call: TRBJ1-1; v_call: TRBV18; d_call: -; cdr3_nt: TGTGCCAGCTCACCTTTATACACTGAAGCTTTCTTT; cdr3_aa: CASSPLYTEAFF
clone_size: -; j_call: TRBJ2-3; v_call: TRBV7-2; d_call: -; cdr3_nt: TGTGCCAGCAGCAGCACAGGTACGCAGTATTTT; cdr3_aa: CASSSTGTQYF
clone_size: -; j_call: TRBJ1-2; v_call: TRBV7-2; d_call: -; cdr3_nt: TGTGCCAGCAGCCCCTCCTATTTAATAGAGAACTATGGCTACACCTTC; cdr3_aa: CASSPSYLIENYGYTF
clone_size: -; j_call: TRBJ1-4; v_call: TRBV6-5; d_call: TRBD1; cdr3_nt: TGTGCCACCTGCGACAGGGCAGCAGCTAATGAAAAACTGTTTTTT; cdr3_aa: CATCDRAAANEKLFF
clone_size: -; j_call: TRBJ1-5; v_call: TRBV6-1; d_call: TRBD1; cdr3_nt: TGTGCCAGCAGTGAAGCGCAAGGGGGCGCAACTCAGCCCCAGCATTTT; cdr3_aa: CASSEAQGGATQPQHF
clone_size: -; j_call: TRBJ2-4; v_call: TRBV9; d_call: TRBD2; cdr3_nt: TGTGCCAGCAGCGAACCGACTAGCGGGGGGGTCCGGGGCATTCAGTACTTC; cdr3_aa: CASSEPTSGGVRGIQYF
clone_size: -; j_call: TRBJ2-3; v_call: TRBV5-1; d_call: -; cdr3_nt: TGCGCCAGCAGCTTGGGGGGCAGGGAAGGCACAGATACGCAGTATTTT; cdr3_aa: CASSLGGREGTDTQYF
clone_size: few; j_call: TRBJ1-2; v_call: TRBV29-1; d_call: TRBD1; cdr3_nt: TGCAGCGTTGTCCGGGACAGAGGCTATGGCTACACCTTC; cdr3_aa: CSVVRDRGYGYTF
clone_size: -; j_call: TRBJ2-2; v_call: TRBV6-4; d_call: TRBD1; cdr3_nt: TGTGCCAGCAGTGACTGGGACAGGGGTAACACCGGGGAGCTGTTTTTT; cdr3_aa: CASSDWDRGNTGELFF
clone_size: -; j_call: TRBJ1-1; v_call: TRBV7-2; d_call: -; cdr3_nt: TGTGCCAGCAGCTTAGGAGGAGGGAGCACTGAAGCTTTCTTT; cdr3_aa: CASSLGGGSTEAFF
clone_size: -; j_call: TRBJ1-4; v_call: TRBV27; d_call: -; cdr3_nt: TGTGCCAGCAGTTTATCGTTTTCCTTCAGGGGTCGGGGAAAACTGTTTTTT; cdr3_aa: CASSLSFSFRGRGKLFF
clone_size: -; j_call: TRBJ2-7; v_call: TRBV7-9; d_call: -; cdr3_nt: TGTGCCAGCAGCTTAGTTAGTCAGGGGATCAGCTTGTACTTC; cdr3_aa: CASSLVSQGISLYF
clone_size: -; j_call: TRBJ1-1; v_call: TRBV27; d_call: -; cdr3_nt: TGTGCCAGCAGTACCCTGAGAAGCGGGAACACTGAAGCTTTCTTT; cdr3_aa: CASSTLRSGNTEAFF
clone_size: -; j_call: TRBJ1-1; v_call: TRBV10-3; d_call: TRBD1; cdr3_nt: TGTGCCATCAGTAACACCGGGACAGGGGGAGGAACTGAAGCTTTCTTT; cdr3_aa: CAISNTGTGGGTEAFF
clone_size: -; j_call: TRBJ1-2; v_call: TRBV23-1; d_call: TRBD1; cdr3_nt: TGCGCCAGCAGTCCGGGACAGAACTATGGCTACACCTTC; cdr3_aa: CASSPGQNYGYTF
clone_size: -; j_call: TRBJ1-2; v_call: TRBV14; d_call: -; cdr3_nt: TGTGCCAGCAGCCCAAACACATATGGCTACACCTTC; cdr3_aa: CASSPNTYGYTF
clone_size: -; j_call: TRBJ2-3; v_call: TRBV9; d_call: -; cdr3_nt: TGTGCCAGCAGCGTAGTATTCGGAGATACGCAGTATTTT; cdr3_aa: CASSVVFGDTQYF
clone_size: few; j_call: TRBJ1-5; v_call: TRBV11-2; d_call: -; cdr3_nt: TGTGCCAGCAGCCCGGGCCCACAGGGCACTAATCAGCCCCAGCATTTT; cdr3_aa: CASSPGPQGTNQPQHF
clone_size: -; j_call: TRBJ1-2; v_call: TRBV9; d_call: -; cdr3_nt: TGTGCCAGCAGCGTAGAGGGCAGGGGCCGTGGCTACACCTTC; cdr3_aa: CASSVEGRGRGYTF
clone_size: -; j_call: TRBJ1-3; v_call: TRBV28; d_call: -; cdr3_nt: TGTGCCAGCAGTTCCGCGAGAGTTGGAGTGGTCGGAAACACCATATATTTT; cdr3_aa: CASSSARVGVVGNTIYF